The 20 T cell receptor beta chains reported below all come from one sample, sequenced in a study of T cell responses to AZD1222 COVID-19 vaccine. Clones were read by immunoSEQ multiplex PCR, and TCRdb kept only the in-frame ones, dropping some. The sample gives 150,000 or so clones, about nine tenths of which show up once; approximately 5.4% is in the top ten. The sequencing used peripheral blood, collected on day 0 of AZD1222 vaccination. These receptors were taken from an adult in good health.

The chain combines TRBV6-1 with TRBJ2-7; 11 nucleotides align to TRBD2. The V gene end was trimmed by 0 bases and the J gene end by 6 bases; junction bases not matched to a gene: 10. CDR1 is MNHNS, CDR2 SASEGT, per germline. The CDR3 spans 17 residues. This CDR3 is CASSEATSGVFPLEQYF. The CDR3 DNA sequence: TGTGCCAGCAGTGAAGCGACTAGCGGGGTGTTCCCCCTCGAGCAGTACTTC.

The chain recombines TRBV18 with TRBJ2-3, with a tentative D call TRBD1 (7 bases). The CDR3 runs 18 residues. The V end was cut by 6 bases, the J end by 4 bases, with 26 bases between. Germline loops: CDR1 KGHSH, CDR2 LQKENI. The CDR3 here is CASSPGRGRHPSADTQYF. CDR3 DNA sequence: TGTGCCAGCTCGCCCGGCAGGGGGAGGCACCCGAGCGCAGATACGCAGTATTTT.

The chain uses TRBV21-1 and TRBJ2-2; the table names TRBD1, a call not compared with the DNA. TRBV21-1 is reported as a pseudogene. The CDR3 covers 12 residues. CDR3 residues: CARRQGTGELFF. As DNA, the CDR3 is TGTGCCAGGAGACAGGGTACCGGGGAGCTGTTTTTT.

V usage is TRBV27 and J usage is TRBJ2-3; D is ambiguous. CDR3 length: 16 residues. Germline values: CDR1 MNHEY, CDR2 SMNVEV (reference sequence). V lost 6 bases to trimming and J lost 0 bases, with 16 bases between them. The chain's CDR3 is CASRKADFPSTDTQYF. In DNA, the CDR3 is TGTGCCAGCAGGAAAGCTGATTTTCCTAGCACAGATACGCAGTATTTT.

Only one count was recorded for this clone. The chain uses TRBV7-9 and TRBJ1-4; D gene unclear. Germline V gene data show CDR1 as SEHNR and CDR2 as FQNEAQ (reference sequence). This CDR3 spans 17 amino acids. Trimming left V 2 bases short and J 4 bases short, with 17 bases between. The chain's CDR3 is CASSLLFSGVNNEKLFF. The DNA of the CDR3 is TGTGCCAGCAGCTTACTGTTTTCGGGAGTAAATAATGAAAAACTGTTTTTT.

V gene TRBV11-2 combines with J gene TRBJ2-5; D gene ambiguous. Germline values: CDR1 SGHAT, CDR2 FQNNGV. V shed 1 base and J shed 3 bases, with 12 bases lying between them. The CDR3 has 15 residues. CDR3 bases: TGTGCCAGCAGCTTAGGGGTCGTCAGAGAAGAGACCCAGTACTTC. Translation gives CASSLGVVREETQYF.

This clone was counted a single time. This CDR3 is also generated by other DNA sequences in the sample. The CDR3 nucleotides are TGTGCCAGCAGTTTAGGACAGGGGAATTCACCCCTCCACTTT. Its translation is CASSLGQGNSPLHF. This chain uses TRBV28 with TRBJ1-6; TRBD1 matches 9 bases. This CDR3 has 14 residues. Germline V gene data show CDR1 as MDHEN and CDR2 as SYDVKM. The V segment lost 2 bases and the J segment 7 bases; nucleotides outside the gene matches: 0.

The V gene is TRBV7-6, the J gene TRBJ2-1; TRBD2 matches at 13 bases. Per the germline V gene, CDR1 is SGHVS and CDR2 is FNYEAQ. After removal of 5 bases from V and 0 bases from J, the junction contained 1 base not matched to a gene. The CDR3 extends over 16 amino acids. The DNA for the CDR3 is TGTGCCAGCAGCCGGACTAGCGGGAGCTCCTACAATGAGCAGTTCTTC. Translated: CASSRTSGSSYNEQFF.

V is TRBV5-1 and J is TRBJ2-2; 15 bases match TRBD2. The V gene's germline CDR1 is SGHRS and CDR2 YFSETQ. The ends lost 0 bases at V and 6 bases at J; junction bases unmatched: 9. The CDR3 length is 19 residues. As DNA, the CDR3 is TGCGCCAGCAGCTTGGGGGGACTAGCGGGAGGATCGTTCGCCGGGGAGCTGTTTTTT. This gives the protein CASSLGGLAGGSFAGELFF.

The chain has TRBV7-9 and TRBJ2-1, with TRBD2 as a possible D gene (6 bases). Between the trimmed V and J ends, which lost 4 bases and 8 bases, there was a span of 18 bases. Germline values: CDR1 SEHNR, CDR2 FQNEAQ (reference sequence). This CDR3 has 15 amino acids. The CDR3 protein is CASSSGTGVLDEQFF. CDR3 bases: TGTGCCAGCAGCTCCGGGACTGGCGTTTTGGATGAGCAGTTCTTC. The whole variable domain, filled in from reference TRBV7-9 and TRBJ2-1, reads DTGVSQNPRHKITKRGQNVTFRCDPISEHNRLYWYRQTLGQGPEFLTYFQNEAQLEKSRLLSDRFSAERPKGSFSTLEIQRTEQGDSAMYLCASSSGTGVLDEQFFGPGTRLTVL.

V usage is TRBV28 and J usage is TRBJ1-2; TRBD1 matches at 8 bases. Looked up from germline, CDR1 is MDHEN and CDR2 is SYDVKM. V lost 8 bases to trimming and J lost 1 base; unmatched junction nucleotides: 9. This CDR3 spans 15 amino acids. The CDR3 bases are TGTGCCAGCGACTCCCGACAGGGGCATAACTATGGCTACACCTTC. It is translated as CASDSRQGHNYGYTF.

The CDR3 protein is CASSLTWDSRNEKLFF. Written as DNA, the CDR3 is TGTGCCAGCAGTTTAACCTGGGACAGTAGAAATGAAAAACTGTTTTTT. This sequence joins TRBV6-5 and TRBJ1-4; TRBD1 matches 7 bases. The CDR3 length is 16 residues. The ends lost 4 bases at V and 5 bases at J; junction bases unmatched: 10. Germline values: CDR1 MNHEY, CDR2 SVGAGI.

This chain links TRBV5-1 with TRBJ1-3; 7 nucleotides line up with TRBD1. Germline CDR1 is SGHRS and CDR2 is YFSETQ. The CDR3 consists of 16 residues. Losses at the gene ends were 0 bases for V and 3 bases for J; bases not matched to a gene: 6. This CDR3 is CASSLAGTAYGNTIYF. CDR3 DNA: TGCGCCAGCAGCTTGGCCGGGACAGCGTATGGAAACACCATATATTTT.

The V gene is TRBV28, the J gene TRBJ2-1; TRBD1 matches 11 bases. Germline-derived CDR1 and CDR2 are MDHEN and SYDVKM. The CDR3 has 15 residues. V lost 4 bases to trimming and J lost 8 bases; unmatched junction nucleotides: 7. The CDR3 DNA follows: TGTGCCAGCAGTTCGGCGGACAGGGGGCTGCATGAGCAGTTCTTC. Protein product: CASSSADRGLHEQFF.

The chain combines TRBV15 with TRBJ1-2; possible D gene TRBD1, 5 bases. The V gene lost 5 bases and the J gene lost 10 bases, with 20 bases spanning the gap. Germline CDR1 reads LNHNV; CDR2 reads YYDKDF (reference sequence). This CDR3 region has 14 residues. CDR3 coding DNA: TGTGCCACCAGCCCTCCCCGGGGGGAAAGACCCTACACCTTC. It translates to CATSPPRGERPYTF.

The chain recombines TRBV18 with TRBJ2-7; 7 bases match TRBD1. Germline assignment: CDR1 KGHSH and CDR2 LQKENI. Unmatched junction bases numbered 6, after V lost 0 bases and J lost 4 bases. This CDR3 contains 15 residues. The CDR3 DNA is TGTGCCAGCTCACCACCGGCGGGCAGGGGGTACGAGCAGTACTTC. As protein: CASSPPAGRGYEQYF. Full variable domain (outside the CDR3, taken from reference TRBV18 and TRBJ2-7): NAGVMQNPRHLVRRRGQEARLRCSPMKGHSHVYWYRQLPEEGLKFMVYLQKENIIDESGMPKERFSAEFPKEGPSILRIQQVVRGDSAAYFCASSPPAGRGYEQYFGPGTRLTVT.

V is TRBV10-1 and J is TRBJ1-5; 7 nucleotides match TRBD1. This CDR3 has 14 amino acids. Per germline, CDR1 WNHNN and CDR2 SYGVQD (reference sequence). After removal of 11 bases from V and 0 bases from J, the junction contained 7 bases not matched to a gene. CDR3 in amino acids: CAQGGGHSNQPQHF. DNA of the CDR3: TGCGCCCAGGGGGGGGGACATAGCAATCAGCCCCAGCATTTT.

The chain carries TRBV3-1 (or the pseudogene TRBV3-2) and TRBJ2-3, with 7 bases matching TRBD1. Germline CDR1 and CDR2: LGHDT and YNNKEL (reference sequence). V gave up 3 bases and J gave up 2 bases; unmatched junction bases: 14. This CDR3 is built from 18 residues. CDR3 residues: CASSHSQNRGLPTDTQYF. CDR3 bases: TGTGCCAGCAGCCACTCTCAGAACAGGGGTCTTCCCACAGATACGCAGTATTTT.

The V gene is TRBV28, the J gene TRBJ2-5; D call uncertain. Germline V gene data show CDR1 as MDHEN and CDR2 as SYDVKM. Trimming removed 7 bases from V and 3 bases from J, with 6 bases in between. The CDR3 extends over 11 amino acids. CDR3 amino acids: CASIFEETQYF. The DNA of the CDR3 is TGTGCCAGCATATTTGAAGAGACCCAGTACTTC. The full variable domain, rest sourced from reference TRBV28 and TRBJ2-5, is DVKVTQSSRYLVKRTGEKVFLECVQDMDHENMFWYRQDPGLGLRLIYFSYDVKMKEKGDIPEGYSVSREKKERFSLILESASTNQTSMYLCASIFEETQYFGPGTRLLVL.

CDR3 DNA sequence: TGTGCCAGCAGCCCGGACAGGGTAAATCAGCCCCAGCATTTT. Its translation is CASSPDRVNQPQHF. The chain couples TRBV7-2 to TRBJ1-5; 8 bases line up with TRBD1. V shed 5 bases, J shed 4 bases, and the junction held 4 bases outside the gene matches. The germline V gene encodes CDR1 SGHTA and CDR2 FQGNSA. This CDR3 has 14 residues.